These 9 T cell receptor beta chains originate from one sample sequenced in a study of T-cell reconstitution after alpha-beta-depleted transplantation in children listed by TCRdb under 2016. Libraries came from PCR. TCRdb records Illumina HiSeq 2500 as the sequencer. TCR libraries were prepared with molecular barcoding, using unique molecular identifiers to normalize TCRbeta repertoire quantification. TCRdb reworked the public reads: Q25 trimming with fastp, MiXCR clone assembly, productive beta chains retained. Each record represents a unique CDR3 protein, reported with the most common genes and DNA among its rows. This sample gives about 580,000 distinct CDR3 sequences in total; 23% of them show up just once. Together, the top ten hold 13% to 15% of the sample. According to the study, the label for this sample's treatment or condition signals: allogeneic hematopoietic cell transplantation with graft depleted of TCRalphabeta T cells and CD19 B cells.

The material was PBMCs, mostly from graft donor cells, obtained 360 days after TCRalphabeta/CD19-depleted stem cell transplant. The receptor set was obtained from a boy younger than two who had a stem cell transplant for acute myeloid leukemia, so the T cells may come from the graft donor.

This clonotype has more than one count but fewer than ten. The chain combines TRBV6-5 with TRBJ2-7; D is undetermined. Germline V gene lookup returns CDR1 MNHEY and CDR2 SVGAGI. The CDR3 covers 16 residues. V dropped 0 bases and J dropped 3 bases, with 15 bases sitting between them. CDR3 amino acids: CASSYSNWDGGYEQYF. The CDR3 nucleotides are TGTGCCAGCAGTTACTCGAATTGGGATGGCGGCTACGAGCAGTACTTC.

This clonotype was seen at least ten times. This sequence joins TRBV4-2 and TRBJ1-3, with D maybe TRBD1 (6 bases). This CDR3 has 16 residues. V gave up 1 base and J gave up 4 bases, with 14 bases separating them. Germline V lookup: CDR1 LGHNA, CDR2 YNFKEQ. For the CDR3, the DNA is TGTGCCAGCAGCCAAGCAGGCAGGGGAACCGGAAACACCATATATTTT. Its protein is CASSQAGRGTGNTIYF.

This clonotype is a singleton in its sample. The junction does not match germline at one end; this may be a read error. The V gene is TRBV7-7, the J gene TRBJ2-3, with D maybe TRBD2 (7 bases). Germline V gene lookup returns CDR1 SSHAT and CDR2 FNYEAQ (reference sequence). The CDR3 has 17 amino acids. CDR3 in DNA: TGTGCCAGCAGCCCCCAGGGCCGCTCGGGGGGCACAGATACGCATTATTTT. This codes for CASSPQGRSGGTDTHYF.

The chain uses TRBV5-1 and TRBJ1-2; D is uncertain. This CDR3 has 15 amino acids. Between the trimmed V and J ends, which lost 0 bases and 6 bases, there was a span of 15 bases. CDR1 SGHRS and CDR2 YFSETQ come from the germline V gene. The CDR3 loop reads CASSLVARQRDGYTF. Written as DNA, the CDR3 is TGCGCCAGCAGCTTGGTTGCCCGGCAGCGGGATGGCTACACCTTC.

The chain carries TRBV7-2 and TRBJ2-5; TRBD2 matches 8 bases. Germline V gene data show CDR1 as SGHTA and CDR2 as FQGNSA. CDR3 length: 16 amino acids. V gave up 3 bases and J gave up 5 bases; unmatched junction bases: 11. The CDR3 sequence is CASSLRRGGPWETQYF. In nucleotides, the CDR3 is TGTGCCAGCAGCTTGCGACGGGGGGGACCCTGGGAGACCCAGTACTTC.

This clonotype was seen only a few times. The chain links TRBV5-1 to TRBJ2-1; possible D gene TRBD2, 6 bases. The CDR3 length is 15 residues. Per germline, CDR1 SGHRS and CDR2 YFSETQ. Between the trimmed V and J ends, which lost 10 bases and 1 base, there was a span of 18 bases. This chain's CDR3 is CAPPEGLPSYNEQFF. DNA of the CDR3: TGCGCCCCCCCGGAGGGGCTACCGTCCTACAATGAGCAGTTCTTC.

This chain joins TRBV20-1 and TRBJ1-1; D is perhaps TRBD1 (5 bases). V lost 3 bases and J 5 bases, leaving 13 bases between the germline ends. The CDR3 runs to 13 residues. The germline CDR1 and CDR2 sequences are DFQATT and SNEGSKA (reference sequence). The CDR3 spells CSASWPGKTEAFF. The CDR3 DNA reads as TGCAGTGCTAGCTGGCCAGGGAAAACTGAAGCTTTCTTT.

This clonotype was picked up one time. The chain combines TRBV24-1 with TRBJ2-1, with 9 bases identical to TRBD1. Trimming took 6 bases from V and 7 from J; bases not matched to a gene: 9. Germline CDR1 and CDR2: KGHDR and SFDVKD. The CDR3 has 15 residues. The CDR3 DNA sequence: TGTGCCACCAGTTTTGCGACGACAGGGGGGAATGAGCAGTTCTTC. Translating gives CATSFATTGGNEQFF.

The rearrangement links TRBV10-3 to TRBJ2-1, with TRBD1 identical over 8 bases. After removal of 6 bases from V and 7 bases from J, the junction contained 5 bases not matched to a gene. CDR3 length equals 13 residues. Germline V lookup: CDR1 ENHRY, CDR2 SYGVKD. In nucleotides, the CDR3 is TGTGCCATCAGCCCGACAGGGGTTAATGAGCAGTTCTTC. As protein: CAISPTGVNEQFF.